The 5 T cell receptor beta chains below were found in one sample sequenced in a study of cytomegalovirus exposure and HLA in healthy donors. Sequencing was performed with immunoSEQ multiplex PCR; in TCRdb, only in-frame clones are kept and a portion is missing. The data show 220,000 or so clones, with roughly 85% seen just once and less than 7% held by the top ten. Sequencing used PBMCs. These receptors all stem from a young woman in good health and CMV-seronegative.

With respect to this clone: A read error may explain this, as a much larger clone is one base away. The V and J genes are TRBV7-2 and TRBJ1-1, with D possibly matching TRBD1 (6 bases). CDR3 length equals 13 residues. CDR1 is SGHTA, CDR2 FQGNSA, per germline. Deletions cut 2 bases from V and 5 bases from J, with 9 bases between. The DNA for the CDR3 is TGTGCCAGCAGCTTAACAGGGCGGACTGAAGCTTTCTTT. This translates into CASSLTGRTEAFF.

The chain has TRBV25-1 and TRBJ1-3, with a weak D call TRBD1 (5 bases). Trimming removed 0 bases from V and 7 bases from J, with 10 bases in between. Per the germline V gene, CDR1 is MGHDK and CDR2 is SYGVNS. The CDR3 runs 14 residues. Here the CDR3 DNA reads TGTGCCAGCAGTGAATATGGGGGGAGTAACACCATATATTTT. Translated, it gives CASSEYGGSNTIYF. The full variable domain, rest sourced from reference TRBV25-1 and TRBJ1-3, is EADIYQTPRYLVIGTGKKITLECSQTMGHDKMYWYQQDPGMELHLIHYSYGVNSTEKGDLSSESTVSRIRTEHFPLTLESARPSHTSQYLCASSEYGGSNTIYFGEGSWLTVV.

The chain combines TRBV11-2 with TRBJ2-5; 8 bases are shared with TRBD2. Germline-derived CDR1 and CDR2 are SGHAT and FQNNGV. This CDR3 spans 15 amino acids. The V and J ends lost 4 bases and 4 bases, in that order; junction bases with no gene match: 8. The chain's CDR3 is CASSYDGGAAETQYF. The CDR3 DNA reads TGTGCCAGCAGCTATGACGGGGGGGCTGCAGAGACCCAGTACTTC.

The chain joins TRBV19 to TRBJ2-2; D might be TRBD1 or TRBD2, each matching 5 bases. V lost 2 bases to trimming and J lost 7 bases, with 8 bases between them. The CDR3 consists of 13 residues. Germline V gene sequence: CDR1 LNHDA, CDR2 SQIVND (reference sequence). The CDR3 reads CASSIPGHGELFF. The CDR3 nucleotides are TGTGCCAGTAGTATACCGGGGCACGGGGAGCTGTTTTTT.

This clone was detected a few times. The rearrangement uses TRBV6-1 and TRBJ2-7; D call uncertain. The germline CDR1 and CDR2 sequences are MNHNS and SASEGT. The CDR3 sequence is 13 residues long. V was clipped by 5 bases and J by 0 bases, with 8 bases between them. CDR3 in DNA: TGTGCCAGCAGTTTCGCCCCCTCCTACGAGCAGTACTTC. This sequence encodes CASSFAPSYEQYF.